A single sample gave rise to the 4 T cell receptor beta chains below, sequenced in a study of T cells in Graves' hyperthyroidism and ophthalmopathy. Amplification yielded TCR beta CDR3 regions, with RNA transcripts as the source. A set of HTBI primers served as the primers for a first-round RT-PCR of the TCR CDR3. TCRdb ran MiXCR on the multiplex PCR reads and lists one entry per CDR3 protein. The sample has hundreds of thousands of distinct CDR3 sequences, 13% to 15% seen once. Material for sequencing was blood. These receptors were collected from a woman aged 18-35 years with Graves' hyperthyroidism.

This sequence joins TRBV20-1 and TRBJ1-2; D call uncertain. Trimming removed 4 bases at V and 6 bases at J, with 12 bases between. The CDR3 runs to 12 residues. The germline V gene encodes CDR1 DFQATT and CDR2 SNEGSKA (reference sequence). This chain's CDR3 is CSATFSGDGYTF. The CDR3, as DNA: TGCAGTGCTACTTTTTCCGGAGATGGCTACACCTTC.

This clonotype was seen repeatedly, ten times or more. The genes are TRBV18 and TRBJ2-7; tentatively, D is TRBD1 or TRBD2 (5 bases each). CDR3 size: 13 residues. Germline V lookup: CDR1 KGHSH, CDR2 LQKENI. Trimming removed 0 bases from V and 5 bases from J, with 8 bases in between. In DNA, the CDR3 is TGTGCCAGCTCACCACCGCAGGGACACGAGCAGTACTTC. Translated, it gives CASSPPQGHEQYF.

This clonotype was counted a few times. The chain carries TRBV20-1 and TRBJ2-1; 10 bases fit TRBD2. J was trimmed by 4 bases and V by 2 bases; bases with no gene match: 11. CDR3 length equals 17 residues. The germline V gene has CDR1 DFQATT and CDR2 SNEGSKA (reference sequence). Here the CDR3 reads CSARYLAGERVYNEQFF. The CDR3 coding sequence is TGCAGTGCTAGATATCTAGCGGGAGAACGGGTGTACAATGAGCAGTTCTTC.

The chain is built from TRBV29-1 and TRBJ1-5; the D is unclear. CDR3 length equals 13 residues. Germline V CDR1 and CDR2: SQVTM, ANQGSEA. The germline V and J ends were trimmed by 2 bases and 3 bases, with 8 bases remaining between them. CDR3 bases: TGCAGCGTTGAAACTGGGTACAATCAGCCCCAGCATTTT. Translating it yields CSVETGYNQPQHF.